One T cell receptor (beta chain) is described in this entry. The data derive from a study of blood T cell repertoires in COVID-19. Overall study: Donors in the United States, Italy and Spain gave samples during acute or convalescent COVID-19. In each case, the material was cDNA or gDNA derived from T cells, B-cell-depleted T cells, or PBMCs.

As handled by the study authors: By means of reference gene primer amplification, nucleated cell counts were estimated. The table came from immunoSEQ multiplex PCR; TCRdb's copy has only in-frame clones and leaves some out. D and trimming were read from the DNA, whereas the V and J calls and clone size are those reported in that table. The profile shows 100,000 to 120,000 clones, more than 75% of them singletons. The material sequenced was peripheral blood. This clonotype was obtained from a woman aged 45-65 years with acute or convalescent COVID-19.

CDR3 in DNA: TGCAGCGTTGAATCAGGGGGTGCCTCCTACGAGCAGTACTTC. This sequence encodes CSVESGGASYEQYF. V gene TRBV29-1 combines with J gene TRBJ2-7, with TRBD1 matching 7 bases. Trimming at V came to 2 bases and at J to 0 bases, leaving 4 bases not matched to a gene. Per germline, CDR1 SQVTM and CDR2 ANQGSEA. The CDR3 contains 14 residues.